Below, one TCR beta chain is given with its context. CDR1 and CDR2 from the germline V gene are SGHDT and YYEEEE. Losses at the gene ends were 2 bases for V and 8 bases for J; bases not matched to a gene: 9. The CDR3 consists of 15 residues. These data belong to a study of blood T cell repertoires in COVID-19. Study at large: The United States, Italy and Spain provided the acute and convalescent COVID-19 samples. PBMCs, B-cell-depleted T cells, or T cells provided the cDNA or gDNA that made up the material.

Study processing details: Reference gene primer amplification gave estimated nucleated cell counts. Generated by immunoSEQ multiplex PCR, the TCRdb table keeps only in-frame clones and is missing some. From that table come the V and J calls and clone size; the DNA was used to work out D and trimming. The sample holds about 370,000 clones, around 90% seen once. Seattle patients were enrolled during active infection and followed longitudinally. The source is a woman in her twenties or thirties with COVID-19, enrolled during active disease. The J gene is TRBJ1-4, the V gene TRBV5-6, with 7 bases matching TRBD1. The material sequenced was peripheral blood. The CDR3 here is CASSFYLTGMEKLFF. The CDR3 nucleotides read TGTGCCAGCAGCTTTTATTTGACAGGGATGGAAAAACTGTTTTTT.